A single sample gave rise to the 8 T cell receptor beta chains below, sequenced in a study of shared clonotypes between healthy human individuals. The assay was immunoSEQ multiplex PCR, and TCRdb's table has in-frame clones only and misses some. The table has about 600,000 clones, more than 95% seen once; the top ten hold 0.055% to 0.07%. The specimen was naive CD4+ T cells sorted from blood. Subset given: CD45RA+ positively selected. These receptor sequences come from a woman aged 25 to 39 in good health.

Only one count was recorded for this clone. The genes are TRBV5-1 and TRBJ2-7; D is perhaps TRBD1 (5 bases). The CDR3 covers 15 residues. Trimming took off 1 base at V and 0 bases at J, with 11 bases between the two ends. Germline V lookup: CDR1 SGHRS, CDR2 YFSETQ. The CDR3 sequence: CASSLRQGYSYEQYF. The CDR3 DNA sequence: TGCGCCAGCAGCTTGAGGCAGGGTTACTCCTACGAGCAGTACTTC.

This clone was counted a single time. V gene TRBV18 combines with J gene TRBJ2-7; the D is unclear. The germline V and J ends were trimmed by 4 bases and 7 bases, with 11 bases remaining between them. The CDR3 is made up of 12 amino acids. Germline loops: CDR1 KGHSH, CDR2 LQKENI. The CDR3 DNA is TGTGCCAGCTCACTTAGAATGGAAGAGCAGTACTTC. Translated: CASSLRMEEQYF. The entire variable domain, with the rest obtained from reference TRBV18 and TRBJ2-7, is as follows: NAGVMQNPRHLVRRRGQEARLRCSPMKGHSHVYWYRQLPEEGLKFMVYLQKENIIDESGMPKERFSAEFPKEGPSILRIQQVVRGDSAAYFCASSLRMEEQYFGPGTRLTVT.

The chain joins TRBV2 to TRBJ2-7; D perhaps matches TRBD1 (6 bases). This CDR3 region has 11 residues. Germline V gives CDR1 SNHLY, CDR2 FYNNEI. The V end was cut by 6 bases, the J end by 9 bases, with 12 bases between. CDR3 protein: CASRARGWQYF. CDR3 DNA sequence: TGTGCCAGCAGAGCCAGGGGTTGGCAGTACTTC. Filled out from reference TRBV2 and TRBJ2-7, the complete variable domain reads EPEVTQTPSHQVTQMGQEVILRCVPISNHLYFYWYRQILGQKVEFLVSFYNNEISEKSEIFDDQFSVERPDGSNFTLKIRSTKLEDSAMYFCASRARGWQYFGPGTRLTVT.

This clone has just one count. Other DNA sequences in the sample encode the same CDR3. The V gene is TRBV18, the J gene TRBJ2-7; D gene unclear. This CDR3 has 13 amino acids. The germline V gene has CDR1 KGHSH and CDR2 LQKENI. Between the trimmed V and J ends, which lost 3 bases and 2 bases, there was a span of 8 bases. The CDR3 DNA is TGTGCCAGCTCACCTCCAGGTACCTACGAGCAGTACTTC. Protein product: CASSPPGTYEQYF.

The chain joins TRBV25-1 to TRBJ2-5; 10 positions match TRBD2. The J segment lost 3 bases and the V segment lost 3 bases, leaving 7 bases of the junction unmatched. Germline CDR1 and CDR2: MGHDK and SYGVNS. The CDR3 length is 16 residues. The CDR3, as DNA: TGTGCCAGCAGTGATACCGGGACTAGCGAGAAAGAGACCCAGTACTTC. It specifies CASSDTGTSEKETQYF.

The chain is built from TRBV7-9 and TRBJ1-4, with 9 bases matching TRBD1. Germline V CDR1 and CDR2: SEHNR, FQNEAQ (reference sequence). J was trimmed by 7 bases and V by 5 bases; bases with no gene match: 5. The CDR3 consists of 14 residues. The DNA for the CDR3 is TGTGCCAGCAGCCTACAGGGGGCGTTTGAAAAACTGTTTTTT. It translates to CASSLQGAFEKLFF.

CDR3 region: CASSERDTEAFF. For the CDR3, the DNA is TGTGCCAGTAGCGAGAGGGACACTGAAGCTTTCTTT. The genes are TRBV19 and TRBJ1-1, with D unclear. Germline loops: CDR1 LNHDA, CDR2 SQIVND (reference sequence). The CDR3 contains 12 residues. V lost 6 bases and J 3 bases, leaving 8 bases between the germline ends. Based on the CDR3 plus reference TRBV19 and TRBJ1-1, the full variable domain is DGGITQSPKYLFRKEGQNVTLSCEQNLNHDAMYWYRQDPGQGLRLIYYSQIVNDFQKGDIAEGYSVSREKKESFPLTVTSAQKNPTAFYLCASSERDTEAFFGQGTRLTVV.

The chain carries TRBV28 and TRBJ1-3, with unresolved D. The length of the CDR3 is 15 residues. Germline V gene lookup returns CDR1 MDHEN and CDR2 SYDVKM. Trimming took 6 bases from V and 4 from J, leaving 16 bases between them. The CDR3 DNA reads TGTGCCAGCAGCGAAACCCCCGGACGGGGAAACACCATATATTTT. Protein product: CASSETPGRGNTIYF.